A single sample is the source of the 14 T cell receptor beta chains below, sequenced in a study of blood T cell repertoires in COVID-19. Method: immunoSEQ multiplex PCR; TCRdb's copy keeps in-frame clones and lacks some. The sample records some 300,000 clones, about 91% being singletons. Input material: peripheral blood. These receptor sequences come from a young woman who had recovered from COVID-19.

This clone was seen a single time. This rearrangement joins TRBV11-2 to TRBJ2-6, with D possibly matching TRBD1 (6 bases). The CDR3 runs to 15 residues. The V gene's germline CDR1 is SGHAT and CDR2 FQNNGV. Trimming shortened V by 5 bases and J by 2 bases, and 10 bases separated the two germline ends. Written as DNA, the CDR3 is TGTGCCAGCAGCAGAAACAGGGCTGGGGCCAACGTCCTGACTTTC. Translating it yields CASSRNRAGANVLTF.

The gene calls are TRBV6-5 and TRBJ2-1; 9 bases map to TRBD1. Germline V gene sequence: CDR1 MNHEY, CDR2 SVGAGI. The CDR3 has 16 residues. The V gene end was trimmed by 0 bases and the J gene end by 7 bases; junction bases not matched to a gene: 7. In DNA, the CDR3 is TGTGCCAGCAGTTACTCCCCCCTTGACAGGGGGAATGAGCAGTTCTTC. Residues: CASSYSPLDRGNEQFF.

This clone was observed once. The J gene is TRBJ2-3, the V gene TRBV29-1; D is undetermined. Looked up from germline, CDR1 is SQVTM and CDR2 is ANQGSEA. The V gene lost 4 bases and the J gene lost 2 bases, with 7 bases spanning the gap. The CDR3 has 12 amino acids. CDR3 residues: CSVVRPTDTQYF. The CDR3 region has the DNA TGCAGCGTTGTCCGTCCCACAGATACGCAGTATTTT.

The V and J genes are TRBV5-1 and TRBJ1-1; D call uncertain. The V end lost 4 bases, the J end lost 4 bases, and 20 bases lay between the germline ends. The CDR3 totals 16 residues. Germline V lookup: CDR1 SGHRS, CDR2 YFSETQ. As DNA, the CDR3 is TGCGCCAGCAGCCCCGGGTGGAGGGAAAGGAGCACTGAAGCTTTCTTT. This sequence encodes CASSPGWRERSTEAFF.

This chain connects TRBV5-4 to TRBJ2-5; D possibly corresponds to TRBD2 (7 bases). The germline gives CDR1 SGHNT, CDR2 YYREEE (reference sequence). This CDR3 region has 15 residues. The V end lost 7 bases, the J end lost 1 base, and 17 bases lay between the germline ends. The CDR3, as DNA: TGTGCCAGCGCCTCGCAGGCGGGGGCCCAAGAGACCCAGTACTTC. Translation gives CASASQAGAQETQYF.

The V gene is TRBV29-1, the J gene TRBJ2-3; D perhaps matches TRBD1 (5 bases). Looked up from germline, CDR1 is SQVTM and CDR2 is ANQGSEA. The CDR3 covers 12 residues. V was clipped by 3 bases and J by 4 bases, with 8 bases between them. For the CDR3, the DNA is TGCAGCGTTGATATGGGGCCAGATACGCAGTATTTT. Protein sequence: CSVDMGPDTQYF.

The J gene is TRBJ2-7, the V gene TRBV5-1; TRBD2 is a possible D gene (5 bases). There are 14 residues in the CDR3. CDR1 and CDR2 from the germline V gene are SGHRS and YFSETQ. V was pared by 0 bases and J by 3 bases, with 10 bases between. The CDR3 sequence is CASSLGTAVYEQYF. CDR3 DNA: TGCGCCAGCAGCTTGGGCACAGCGGTCTACGAGCAGTACTTC.

The chain couples TRBV28 to TRBJ1-5; 7 positions agree with TRBD1. The CDR3 runs 15 residues. J lost 6 bases, V lost 5 bases, and 10 bases had no gene match. Germline V gene lookup returns CDR1 MDHEN and CDR2 SYDVKM. As DNA, the CDR3 is TGTGCCAGCAGTGCCTTCGACAGGGTACCTCAGCCCCAGCATTTT. It translates to CASSAFDRVPQPQHF.

This chain uses TRBV19 with TRBJ2-3; 8 nucleotides agree with TRBD2. The CDR3 sequence is 15 residues long. Germline V gene data show CDR1 as LNHDA and CDR2 as SQIVND (reference sequence). The V gene end was trimmed by 3 bases and the J gene end by 5 bases; junction bases not matched to a gene: 7. CDR3 nucleotides: TGTGCCAGTAGTATTCGAGCGGGGGTGGTAGATACGCAGTATTTT. Its translation is CASSIRAGVVDTQYF. Using reference TRBV19 and TRBJ2-3 for the parts outside the CDR3, the full variable domain is DGGITQSPKYLFRKEGQNVTLSCEQNLNHDAMYWYRQDPGQGLRLIYYSQIVNDFQKGDIAEGYSVSREKKESFPLTVTSAQKNPTAFYLCASSIRAGVVDTQYFGPGTRLTVL.

This chain joins TRBV20-1 and TRBJ1-4, with 7 bases fitting TRBD1. Looked up from germline, CDR1 is DFQATT and CDR2 is SNEGSKA (reference sequence). The CDR3 spans 13 residues. J lost 8 bases, V lost 3 bases, and 6 bases had no gene match. The CDR3 region is CSASKGGREKLFF. Here the CDR3 DNA reads TGCAGTGCTAGTAAAGGGGGCAGGGAAAAACTGTTTTTT.

The chain couples TRBV9 to TRBJ1-1, with D maybe TRBD1 (6 bases). Germline values: CDR1 SGDLS, CDR2 YYNGEE. The V end lost 0 bases, the J end lost 4 bases, and 10 bases lay between the germline ends. The CDR3 consists of 14 residues. CDR3 DNA sequence: TGTGCCAGCAGCGTAGAGGGCAGGGGCACTGAAGCTTTCTTT. It is translated as CASSVEGRGTEAFF.

The chain combines TRBV12-3 or TRBV12-4 with TRBJ2-5; D is unclear. The CDR3 sequence is 11 residues long. Trimming removed 5 bases at V and 3 bases at J, with 4 bases between. CDR3: CASSIKETQYF. Written as DNA, the CDR3 is TGTGCCAGCAGTATAAAAGAGACCCAGTACTTC.

This chain joins TRBV11-2 and TRBJ2-5, with 7 bases lining up with TRBD2. The length of the CDR3 is 13 residues. In germline, CDR1 is SGHAT, CDR2 FQNNGV. Trimming took 4 bases from V and 2 from J; bases not matched to a gene: 1. The CDR3 loop is CASSSGGQETQYF. The CDR3 DNA is TGTGCCAGCAGCTCGGGGGGTCAAGAGACCCAGTACTTC.

V and J are TRBV11-2 and TRBJ1-1; D unclear. The CDR3 consists of 13 residues. V lost 1 base and J lost 1, with 4 bases in between. Germline CDR1 reads SGHAT; CDR2 reads FQNNGV. CDR3 nucleotide sequence: TGTGCCAGCAGCTTAGTCGGGAACACTGAAGCTTTCTTT. It encodes CASSLVGNTEAFF.